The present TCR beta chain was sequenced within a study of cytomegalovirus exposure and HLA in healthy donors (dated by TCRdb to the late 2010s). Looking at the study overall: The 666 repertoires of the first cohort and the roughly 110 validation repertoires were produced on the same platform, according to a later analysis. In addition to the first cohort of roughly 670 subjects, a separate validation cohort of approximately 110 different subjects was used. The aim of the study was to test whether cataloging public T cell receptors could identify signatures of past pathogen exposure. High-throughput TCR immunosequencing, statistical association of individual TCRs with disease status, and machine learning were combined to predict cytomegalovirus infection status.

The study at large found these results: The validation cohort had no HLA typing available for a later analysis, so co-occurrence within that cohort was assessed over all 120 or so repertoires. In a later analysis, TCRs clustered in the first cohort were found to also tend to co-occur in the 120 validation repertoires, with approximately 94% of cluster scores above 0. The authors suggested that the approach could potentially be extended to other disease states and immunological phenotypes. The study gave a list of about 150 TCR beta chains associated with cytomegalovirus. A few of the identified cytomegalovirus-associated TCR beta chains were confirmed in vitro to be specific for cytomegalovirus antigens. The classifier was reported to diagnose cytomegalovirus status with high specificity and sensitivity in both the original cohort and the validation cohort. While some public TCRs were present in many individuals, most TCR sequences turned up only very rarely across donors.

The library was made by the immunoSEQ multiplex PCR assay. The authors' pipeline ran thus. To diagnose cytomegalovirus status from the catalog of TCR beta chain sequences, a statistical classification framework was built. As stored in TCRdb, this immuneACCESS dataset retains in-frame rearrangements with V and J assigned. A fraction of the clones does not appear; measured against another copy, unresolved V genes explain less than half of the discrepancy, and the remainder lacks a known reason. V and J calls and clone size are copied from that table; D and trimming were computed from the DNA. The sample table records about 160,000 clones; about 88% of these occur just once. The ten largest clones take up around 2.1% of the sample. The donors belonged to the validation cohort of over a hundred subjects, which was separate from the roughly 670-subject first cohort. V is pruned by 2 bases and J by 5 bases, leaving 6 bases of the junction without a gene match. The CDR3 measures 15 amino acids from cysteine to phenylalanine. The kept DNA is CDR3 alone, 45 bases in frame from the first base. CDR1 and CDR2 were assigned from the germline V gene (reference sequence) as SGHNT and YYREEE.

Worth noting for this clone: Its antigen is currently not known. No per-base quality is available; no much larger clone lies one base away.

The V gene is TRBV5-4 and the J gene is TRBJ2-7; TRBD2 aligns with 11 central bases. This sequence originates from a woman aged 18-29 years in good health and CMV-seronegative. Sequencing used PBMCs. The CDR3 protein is CASSFTSGGGNEQYF. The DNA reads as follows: TGTGCCAGCAGCTTTACTAGCGGGGGAGGCAACGAGCAGTACTTC.